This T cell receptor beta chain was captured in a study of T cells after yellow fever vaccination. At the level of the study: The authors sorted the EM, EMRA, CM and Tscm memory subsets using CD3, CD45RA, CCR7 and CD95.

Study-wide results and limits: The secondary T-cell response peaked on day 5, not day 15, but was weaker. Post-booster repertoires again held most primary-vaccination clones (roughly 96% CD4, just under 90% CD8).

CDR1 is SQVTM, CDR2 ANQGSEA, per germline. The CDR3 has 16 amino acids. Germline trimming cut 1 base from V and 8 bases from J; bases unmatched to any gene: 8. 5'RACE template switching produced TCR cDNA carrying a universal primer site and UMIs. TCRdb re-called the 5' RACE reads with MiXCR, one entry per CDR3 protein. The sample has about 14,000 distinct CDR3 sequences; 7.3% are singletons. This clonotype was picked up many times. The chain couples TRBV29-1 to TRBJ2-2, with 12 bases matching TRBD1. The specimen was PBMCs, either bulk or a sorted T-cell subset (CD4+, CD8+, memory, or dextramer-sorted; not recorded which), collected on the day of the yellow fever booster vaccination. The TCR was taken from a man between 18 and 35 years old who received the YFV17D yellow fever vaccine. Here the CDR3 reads CSVEGLRDRGRGELFF. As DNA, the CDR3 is TGCAGCGTTGAAGGCCTTAGGGACAGGGGGCGAGGGGAGCTGTTTTTT.